The source of this T cell receptor (beta chain) is a study of identical twins. Whole-study findings and limits: Twins shared out-of-frame alpha sequences with excess low generation probability.

Each cDNA held unique molecular identifiers, and template switching gave it a universal primer site. TCRdb called the 5' RACE reads again in MiXCR, with one record for every CDR3 protein. The repertoire holds some 330,000 distinct CDR3 sequences, with approximately 9.1% as singletons. The germline V gene has CDR1 SGHRS and CDR2 YFSETQ. This CDR3 spans 15 amino acids. V lost 2 bases, J lost 10 bases, and 7 bases stayed unmatched. The sample holds many counts of this clonotype. Its antigen is currently unknown. The source of this sequence is a woman aged 50 to 60 in good health. The chain is built from TRBV5-1 and TRBJ2-1; TRBD1 matches at 12 bases. Sequenced sample: naive T cells sorted from blood. CDR3 nucleotide sequence: TGCGCCAGCAGCTTACCGGGACAGGGGGCAAGAGAGCAGTTCTTC. Translated: CASSLPGQGAREQFF.